The 22 T cell receptor beta chains in this list originate from one sample, sequenced in a study of cytomegalovirus exposure and HLA in healthy donors. Vbeta (60) and Jbeta (13) primers were used in the PCR. TCRdb's table, derived via immunoSEQ multiplex PCR, lists solely in-frame clones and lacks some. This sample yields under 150,000 clones, of which roughly two thirds are seen a single time; roughly 1.5% belongs to the top ten. Sequencing was done on a sample of PBMCs. The receptor source for this set is a man aged 25-45 years in good health and CMV-seropositive.

This rearrangement joins TRBV7-9 to TRBJ2-7; D is perhaps TRBD1 (5 bases). Trimming stripped 5 bases from V and 4 bases from J, with 6 bases between. The CDR3 totals 11 residues. Germline lookup yields CDR1 SEHNR and CDR2 FQNEAQ (reference sequence). The CDR3 DNA reads TGTGCCAGCAGCCCAGGGTACGAGCAGTACTTC. This encodes CASSPGYEQYF. Variable domain in full (rest from reference TRBV7-9 and TRBJ2-7): DTGVSQNPRHKITKRGQNVTFRCDPISEHNRLYWYRQTLGQGPEFLTYFQNEAQLEKSRLLSDRFSAERPKGSFSTLEIQRTEQGDSAMYLCASSPGYEQYFGPGTRLTVT.

This clone was observed a few times. The genes are TRBV7-9 and TRBJ2-7; 7 nucleotides align to TRBD1. The V gene end was trimmed by 3 bases and the J gene end by 3 bases; junction bases not matched to a gene: 5. CDR1 is SEHNR and CDR2 is FQNEAQ in the germline V gene (reference sequence). The CDR3 length is 14 residues. CDR3 region: CASSFETGFYEQYF. CDR3 DNA: TGTGCCAGCAGCTTTGAGACAGGGTTCTACGAGCAGTACTTC.

The V call is TRBV2, the J call TRBJ1-4; TRBD1 matches 7 bases. Germline values: CDR1 SNHLY, CDR2 FYNNEI. Trimming removed 4 bases from V and 7 bases from J; junction bases left unmatched: 6. The CDR3 contains 14 residues. CDR3: CASSVTRTGEKLFF. CDR3 DNA: TGTGCCAGCAGTGTTACCAGGACAGGTGAAAAACTGTTTTTT.

This clone was seen once. This chain uses TRBV27 with TRBJ2-7; TRBD2 is a possible D gene (5 bases). CDR1 MNHEY and CDR2 SMNVEV come from the germline V gene (reference sequence). This CDR3 is 14 amino acids long. V lost 5 bases, J lost 3 bases, and 14 bases lay in between. CDR3 coding DNA: TGTGCCAGCAGTCCCTGGAACGGAGGCTACGAGCAGTACTTC. Encoded protein: CASSPWNGGYEQYF.

The J gene is TRBJ1-1, the V gene TRBV6-5; a weak D match, TRBD1 (5 bases). From germline, CDR1 is MNHEY and CDR2 SVGAGI. The CDR3 totals 13 residues. Deletions cut 4 bases from V and 9 bases from J, with 15 bases between. CDR3 protein: CASSWDLGGKAFF. For the CDR3, the DNA is TGTGCCAGCAGTTGGGACCTAGGAGGGAAAGCTTTCTTT.

The V call is TRBV5-1, the J call TRBJ1-1; 12 bases map to TRBD1. Germline V gene lookup returns CDR1 SGHRS and CDR2 YFSETQ. Germline trimming cut 4 bases from V and 4 bases from J; bases unmatched to any gene: 11. The CDR3 runs to 17 residues. CDR3 DNA: TGCGCCAGCAGCCGGGGACAGGGGGCGACTTTATTCACTGAAGCTTTCTTT. It encodes CASSRGQGATLFTEAFF.

In DNA form, the CDR3 reads TGTGCCAGCAGCTTGGGGGTAGCGACCCACAATGAGCAGTTCTTC. Amino acids: CASSLGVATHNEQFF. The chain is built from TRBV5-4 and TRBJ2-1, with D maybe TRBD2 (5 bases). Per the germline V gene, CDR1 is SGHNT and CDR2 is YYREEE (reference sequence). The CDR3 consists of 15 residues. The V end lost 0 bases, the J end lost 5 bases, and 12 bases lay between the germline ends.

The chain combines TRBV2 with TRBJ2-1; TRBD1 might be the D (5 bases). The CDR3 contains 15 residues. Trimming left V 4 bases short and J 7 bases short, with 17 bases between. The germline V gene encodes CDR1 SNHLY and CDR2 FYNNEI. CDR3 residues: CASSVLGAPVNEQFF. CDR3 in DNA: TGTGCCAGCAGTGTGTTAGGGGCCCCCGTTAATGAGCAGTTCTTC.

V is TRBV5-8 and J is TRBJ2-2, with unresolved D. Germline lookup yields CDR1 SGHTS and CDR2 YDEGEE. This CDR3 is 12 amino acids long. V was cut by 6 bases and J by 6 bases, with 9 bases left in between. CDR3 sequence (DNA): TGTGCCAGCAATCGTGTCTCCGGGGAGCTGTTTTTT. Residues: CASNRVSGELFF.

The V gene is TRBV10-2, the J gene TRBJ2-1; 14 bases are shared with TRBD2. The germline CDR1 and CDR2 sequences are WSHSY and SAAADI. CDR3 length: 15 residues. The trim removed 6 bases at V and 3 bases at J, leaving 1 base unmatched. This CDR3 reads CASRGLAGVYNEQFF. The CDR3 DNA reads TGCGCCAGCAGGGGACTAGCGGGAGTCTACAATGAGCAGTTCTTC.

In this sample, this clone turned up once. V is TRBV5-1 and J is TRBJ2-2; D possibly corresponds to TRBD1 (6 bases). There are 14 residues in the CDR3. CDR1 SGHRS and CDR2 YFSETQ come from the germline V gene. The V and J ends lost 3 bases and 7 bases respectively, with 13 bases between them. The CDR3 region is CASSSYREGGELFF. In DNA, the CDR3 is TGCGCCAGCAGCTCTTACAGGGAAGGCGGGGAGCTGTTTTTT.

The rearrangement links TRBV27 to TRBJ2-1; D not resolved. Germline CDR1 MNHEY, CDR2 SMNVEV (reference sequence). This CDR3 region has 14 residues. With 1 base removed from V and 5 bases from J, the gap between germline ends came to 9 bases. The CDR3 is CASSLFRGDNEQFF. The CDR3 region has the DNA TGTGCCAGCAGTTTATTCCGCGGCGACAATGAGCAGTTCTTC.

The rearrangement uses TRBV4-2 and TRBJ2-7; 12 bases are shared with TRBD2. The CDR3 is 14 amino acids. The germline V gene encodes CDR1 LGHNA and CDR2 YNFKEQ. V shed 6 bases and J 4 bases; nucleotides not matched to a gene: 4. The CDR3 sequence is CASSPGTSGYEQYF. The CDR3 coding sequence is TGTGCCAGCAGTCCCGGGACTAGCGGGTACGAGCAGTACTTC.

This clone was recorded a few times. The chain joins TRBV6-6 to TRBJ1-1; maybe TRBD1 (6 bases). Germline lookup yields CDR1 MNHNY and CDR2 SVGAGI (reference sequence). Trimming pared 10 bases from V and 2 bases from J, leaving 11 bases between. The CDR3 has 12 residues. DNA for the CDR3: TGTGCCATCGGACAGTATAACACTGAAGCTTTCTTT. Its protein is CAIGQYNTEAFF.

The chain carries TRBV18 and TRBJ1-4, with 7 bases identical to TRBD1. The V and J ends lost 6 bases and 6 bases, in that order; junction bases with no gene match: 4. The CDR3 has 13 residues. Per germline, CDR1 KGHSH and CDR2 LQKENI. In DNA, the CDR3 is TGTGCCAGCTCGAGGGGGCGGGATGAAAAACTGTTTTTT. This sequence encodes CASSRGRDEKLFF. Using reference TRBV18 and TRBJ1-4 for the parts outside the CDR3, the full variable domain is NAGVMQNPRHLVRRRGQEARLRCSPMKGHSHVYWYRQLPEEGLKFMVYLQKENIIDESGMPKERFSAEFPKEGPSILRIQQVVRGDSAAYFCASSRGRDEKLFFGSGTQLSVL.

The chain carries TRBV5-1 and TRBJ2-1; the match to TRBD2 covers 13 bases. This CDR3 comprises 17 residues. CDR1 and CDR2 from the germline V gene are SGHRS and YFSETQ. The V segment lost 4 bases and the J segment 4 bases; nucleotides outside the gene matches: 8. In nucleotides, the CDR3 is TGCGCCAGCAGCCACGGACTAGCGGGAGTTAAGTACAATGAGCAGTTCTTC. Residues: CASSHGLAGVKYNEQFF.

The chain recombines TRBV28 with TRBJ1-1, with 9 bases matching TRBD1. The CDR3 length is 15 residues. The V segment lost 5 bases and the J segment 4 bases; nucleotides outside the gene matches: 8. Germline V CDR1 and CDR2: MDHEN, SYDVKM. CDR3: CASSTRQGGGTEAFF. CDR3 bases: TGTGCCAGCAGTACCCGACAGGGGGGCGGCACTGAAGCTTTCTTT.

V is TRBV7-2 and J is TRBJ2-1; D is perhaps TRBD2 (6 bases). Trimming took 0 bases from V and 4 from J, leaving 7 bases between them. CDR1 is SGHTA, CDR2 FQGNSA, per germline. The CDR3 runs to 14 residues. CDR3 sequence reads: CASSLAGTYNEQFF. The CDR3 DNA is TGTGCCAGCAGCTTAGCCGGGACTTACAATGAGCAGTTCTTC. The whole variable domain, remainder taken from reference TRBV7-2 and TRBJ2-1, is GAGVSQSPSNKVTEKGKDVELRCDPISGHTALYWYRQSLGQGLEFLIYFQGNSAPDKSGLPSDRFSAERTGGSVSTLTIQRTQQEDSAVYLCASSLAGTYNEQFFGPGTRLTVL.

This clone was observed a handful of times. V is TRBV21-1 and J is TRBJ2-2; TRBD1, the D gene given by the table, was not confirmed from the DNA. TRBV21-1 is shown as a pseudogene. The CDR3 is 19 amino acids. The CDR3 region has the DNA TGTGCCAGCAGCAAAGATTCGCTTTGGACAGAGGTCAGGACCGGGGAGCTGTTTTTT. Translation: CASSKDSLWTEVRTGELFF.

The chain uses TRBV5-4 and TRBJ2-3; no definite D call. The V end was cut by 1 base, the J end by 0 bases, with 9 bases between. CDR3 length equals 15 residues. Germline V gives CDR1 SGHNT, CDR2 YYREEE (reference sequence). This CDR3 is CASSLSSSSTDTQYF. The DNA for the CDR3 is TGTGCCAGCAGCTTGTCCAGTAGCAGCACAGATACGCAGTATTTT. The full variable domain, rest sourced from reference TRBV5-4 and TRBJ2-3, is ETGVTQSPTHLIKTRGQQVTLRCSSQSGHNTVSWYQQALGQGPQFIFQYYREEENGRGNFPPRFSGLQFPNYSSELNVNALELDDSALYLCASSLSSSSTDTQYFGPGTRLTVL.

This sequence joins TRBV6-6 and TRBJ2-7; 13 nucleotides match TRBD2. The germline CDR1 and CDR2 sequences are MNHNY and SVGAGI (reference sequence). The trim removed 5 bases at V and 7 bases at J, leaving 11 bases unmatched. This CDR3 spans 16 amino acids. The CDR3 DNA is TGTGCCAGCAGTGGCCCGACTAGCGGGAGGTGGTATGAGCAGTACTTC. Encoded protein: CASSGPTSGRWYEQYF.

The chain carries TRBV7-6 and TRBJ2-7, with D tentatively TRBD1 (6 bases). This CDR3 region has 14 residues. Germline V gives CDR1 SGHVS, CDR2 FNYEAQ. The ends were cut back, 5 bases at V and 0 bases at J, with 11 bases in the middle. CDR3 sequence reads: CASSLGQSSYEQYF. CDR3 in DNA: TGTGCCAGCAGCCTAGGACAGTCCTCCTACGAGCAGTACTTC.